This entry concerns a single TCR beta chain. What it binds is not known. The entry originates in a study of cytomegalovirus exposure and HLA in healthy donors. The overall study: Genotyping showed 81% of roughly 400 donors falling in the Caucasian-associated ancestry cluster. Study results and limitations: Cytomegalovirus association was listed for 150 or so TCR beta chains.

In the PCR, 60 Vbeta and 13 Jbeta primers were used. Sequencing was performed with immunoSEQ multiplex PCR; in TCRdb, only in-frame clones are kept and a portion is missing. The table lists 130,000 or so clones, more than 70% of them singletons. Source material: PBMCs. The TCR comes from a man in his forties in good health and CMV-seronegative.

CDR3 DNA sequence: TGTGCCAGCAGTGTAACGGGACTGATTAATTCACCCCTCCACTTT. It yields the protein CASSVTGLINSPLHF. The J gene is TRBJ1-6, the V gene TRBV6-1; D possibly corresponds to TRBD1 (5 bases). Trimming took off 4 bases at V and 6 bases at J, with 13 bases between the two ends. The CDR3 has 15 residues. CDR1 is MNHNS, CDR2 SASEGT, per germline.